One and the same sample provided the 13 T cell receptor beta chains below, sequenced in a study of blood T cell repertoires in COVID-19 (dated by TCRdb to 2018 to 2020). Library creation used the immunoSEQ multiplex PCR assay. TCRdb obtained this table from immuneACCESS and retained in-frame rearrangements with V and J assigned. These tables miss some clones; where compared with another copy, unresolved V genes account for less than half of the shortfall, and the remainder is unexplained. For this sample there are over 350,000 clones; more than 75% appear just once. Of the sample, more than 0.95% is held by the ten largest clones. The sequenced sample consisted of PBMCs or T cells enriched from blood (not recorded which). The receptors stem from a woman between 18 and 29 years old who had recovered from COVID-19.

The chain uses TRBV13 and TRBJ1-2, with D tentatively TRBD1 (5 bases). The length of the CDR3 is 12 residues. Trimming took off 8 bases at V and 4 bases at J, with 11 bases between the two ends. Germline V gene lookup returns CDR1 PRHDT and CDR2 FYEKMQ (reference sequence). Written as DNA, the CDR3 is TGTGCCAGCGCAAGGGGAACCTATGGCTACACCTTC. Translation: CASARGTYGYTF. Based on the CDR3 plus reference TRBV13 and TRBJ1-2, the full variable domain is AAGVIQSPRHLIKEKRETATLKCYPIPRHDTVYWYQQGPGQDPQFLISFYEKMQSDKGSIPDRFSAQQFSDYHSELNMSSLELGDSALYFCASARGTYGYTFGSGTRLTVV.

As for this clone: This CDR3 is also generated by other DNA sequences in the sample. The chain uses TRBV9 and TRBJ1-5; no clear D gene. The CDR3 contains 14 residues. V lost 2 bases to trimming and J lost 2 bases, with 8 bases between them. CDR1 is SGDLS and CDR2 is YYNGEE in the germline V gene. As DNA, the CDR3 is TGTGCCAGCAGCGTGGAGGGTGGCAATCAGCCCCAGCATTTT. Its translation: CASSVEGGNQPQHF.

This chain links TRBV13 with TRBJ2-1; 7 bases align to TRBD1. Unmatched junction bases numbered 8, after V lost 4 bases and J lost 8 bases. CDR3 size: 14 residues. The germline CDR1 and CDR2 sequences are PRHDT and FYEKMQ (reference sequence). The CDR3 nucleotides read TGTGCCAGCAGCTCCAGGACAGGCCCCCATGAGCAGTTCTTC. Translating gives CASSSRTGPHEQFF.

This rearrangement joins TRBV30 to TRBJ2-1; TRBD2 aligns across 7 bases. The V and J ends lost 4 bases and 4 bases, in that order; junction bases with no gene match: 7. From germline, CDR1 is GTSNPN and CDR2 SVGIG (reference sequence). CDR3 length: 14 residues. CDR3 residues: CAWTPWGGYNEQFF. Here the CDR3 DNA reads TGTGCCTGGACACCCTGGGGGGGGTACAATGAGCAGTTCTTC. Looking up the rest from reference TRBV30 and TRBJ2-1 gives the full variable domain: SQTIHQWPATLVQPVGSPLSLECTVEGTSNPNLYWYRQAAGRGLQLLFYSVGIGQISSEVPQNLSASRPQDRQFILSSKKLLLSDSGFYLCAWTPWGGYNEQFFGPGTRLTVL.

The chain carries TRBV7-3 and TRBJ1-2, with a weak D call TRBD1 (6 bases). The length of the CDR3 is 16 residues. Trimming shortened V by 5 bases and J by 4 bases, and 20 bases separated the two germline ends. The V gene's germline CDR1 is SGHTA and CDR2 FQGTGA. CDR3 bases: TGTGCCAGCAGCCTAAATGCCCGGGACACCGCCTATGGCTACACCTTC. It is translated as CASSLNARDTAYGYTF.

The rearrangement links TRBV5-1 to TRBJ2-6; possibly TRBD2 for D (5 bases). With 4 bases removed from V and 0 bases from J, the gap between germline ends came to 14 bases. The V gene's germline CDR1 is SGHRS and CDR2 YFSETQ. The CDR3 runs to 17 residues. CDR3 in amino acids: CASSPRTVSSGANVLTF. The CDR3 bases are TGCGCCAGCAGCCCCAGGACTGTTTCCTCTGGGGCCAACGTCCTGACTTTC.

The rearrangement joins TRBV5-1 to TRBJ1-5, with D tentatively TRBD1 (5 bases). The germline CDR1 and CDR2 sequences are SGHRS and YFSETQ. This CDR3 has 15 residues. Deletions cut 1 base from V and 0 bases from J, with 8 bases between. The chain's CDR3 is CASSLTGDSNQPQHF. DNA for the CDR3: TGCGCCAGCAGCTTGACAGGAGATAGCAATCAGCCCCAGCATTTT.

The V and J genes are TRBV11-1 and TRBJ1-2; TRBD1 aligns across 8 bases. The CDR3 extends over 15 amino acids. Trimming at V came to 5 bases and at J to 4 bases, leaving 9 bases not matched to a gene. CDR1 and CDR2 from the germline V gene are SGHAT and FQDESV (reference sequence). As DNA, the CDR3 is TGTGCCAGCAGCCCCCCGGACAGGGAATTCTATGGCTACACCTTC. Translation: CASSPPDREFYGYTF.

The CDR3 is CASSYGWLGTGSPEAFF. CDR3 DNA: TGTGCCAGCAGTTACGGGTGGTTGGGGACAGGGAGCCCTGAAGCTTTCTTT. This chain joins TRBV6-2 or TRBV6-3 and TRBJ1-1, with 9 bases that match TRBD1. This CDR3 region has 17 residues. Trimming cost V 2 bases and J 6 bases; bases outside gene matches: 13. Germline CDR1 MNHEY, CDR2 SVGEGT.

The chain is built from TRBV7-2 and TRBJ1-1; D uncertain. V was clipped by 4 bases and J by 4 bases, with 22 bases between them. Germline loops: CDR1 SGHTA, CDR2 FQGNSA. The CDR3 consists of 17 residues. The CDR3 region has the DNA TGTGCCAGCAGCTCCACGGACTTCATATCGGTACGCACTGAAGCTTTCTTT. Translation: CASSSTDFISVRTEAFF.

The V gene is TRBV19, the J gene TRBJ1-4, with no clear D. CDR3 length: 14 amino acids. Trimming removed 0 bases at V and 8 bases at J, with 10 bases between. Germline-derived CDR1 and CDR2 are LNHDA and SQIVND (reference sequence). This CDR3 reads CASSIDGQAEKLFF. The CDR3 DNA reads TGTGCCAGTAGTATAGATGGCCAGGCCGAAAAACTGTTTTTT. Drawing the rest from reference TRBV19 and TRBJ1-4, the complete variable domain is DGGITQSPKYLFRKEGQNVTLSCEQNLNHDAMYWYRQDPGQGLRLIYYSQIVNDFQKGDIAEGYSVSREKKESFPLTVTSAQKNPTAFYLCASSIDGQAEKLFFGSGTQLSVL.

This sequence joins TRBV19 and TRBJ2-7; D perhaps matches TRBD1 (5 bases). CDR1 and CDR2 (germline): LNHDA, SQIVND (reference sequence). V was pared by 10 bases and J by 4 bases, with 20 bases between. This CDR3 has 14 amino acids. CDR3 coding DNA: TGTGCCACCAATTGGGGCGGCAGAAAATACGAGCAGTACTTC. Its protein product is CATNWGGRKYEQYF.

The chain is built from TRBV7-3 and TRBJ2-3; TRBD1 aligns across 8 bases. This CDR3 is built from 17 residues. The V gene end was trimmed by 4 bases and the J gene end by 10 bases; junction bases not matched to a gene: 19. Germline loops: CDR1 SGHTA, CDR2 FQGTGA. The CDR3 loop is CASSSIVGQGGIKAQYF. CDR3 in DNA: TGTGCCAGCAGCTCTATCGTAGGACAGGGTGGGATAAAAGCGCAGTATTTT.